This T cell receptor beta chain was found in a study of shared clonotypes between healthy human individuals. Clones were read by immunoSEQ multiplex PCR, and TCRdb kept only the in-frame ones, dropping some. The table has 400,000 or so clones, 96% seen once. The CDR3 covers 17 residues. The germline V gene has CDR1 SGHTA and CDR2 FQGNSA. V dropped 1 base and J dropped 0 bases, with 13 bases sitting between them. Sequencing used memory CD8+ T cells sorted from blood. Specified subset: CD45RO+ cells pooled with CCR7-negative TemRA cells. The gene calls are TRBV7-2 and TRBJ2-4; D is perhaps TRBD1 (6 bases). The TCR originated in a man aged 25 to 45 in good health. The CDR3 sequence is CASSLEGVGLAKNIQYF. DNA of the CDR3: TGTGCCAGCAGCTTAGAGGGGGTCGGTCTAGCCAAAAACATTCAGTACTTC.